This T cell receptor beta chain derives from a study of identical twins. Study-wide points: Insertions were fewer in abundant cord blood beta clonotypes, whereas memory repertoires showed none of this pattern.

This clonotype appeared a few times. Antigen: not known. This CDR3 has 13 residues. V lost 8 bases to trimming and J lost 0 bases, with 5 bases between them. TCRdb fed the 5' RACE reads into MiXCR, producing one record per CDR3 protein. The sample has approximately 700,000 distinct CDR3 sequences, about 20% seen once. In addition, the sample was reused for a study of T cells expressing NK-cell markers. This second study notes: Cells sorted as CD3+CD56+NKG2C+, CD3+CD56+NKG2C- and CD3+CD56-NKG2C+ T cells supplied the TCR beta repertoires.

The genes are TRBV12-3 or TRBV12-4 and TRBJ2-6; no clear D. The sample was PBMCs. The TCR sequence derives from a woman younger than 30 in good health. CDR3 in amino acids: CASRFSGANVLTF. DNA of the CDR3: TGTGCCAGCCGGTTCTCTGGGGCCAACGTCCTGACTTTC.